The 14 T cell receptor beta chains in this list originate from one sample, sequenced in a study of blood T cell repertoires in COVID-19. Sequencing used immunoSEQ multiplex PCR; TCRdb keeps in-frame clones, though not all of them. The repertoire has over 50,000 clones, 70% to 80% of them found once; the top ten carry less than 25%. Sequenced: peripheral blood. The source of these receptors is a man older than 75 with active or convalescent COVID-19.

Here the CDR3 DNA reads TGTGCCAGCAGGGGGCCAGGGAATCAGGGCTACACCTTC. It translates to CASRGPGNQGYTF. The chain combines TRBV12-3 or TRBV12-4 with TRBJ1-2, with D perhaps TRBD1 (5 bases). V lost 6 bases, J lost 8 bases, and 16 bases lay in between. This CDR3 region has 13 residues.

The CDR3 DNA sequence: TGCGCCAGCAGACCAGGAGGGGAGACCCAGTACTTC. As protein: CASRPGGETQYF. This chain links TRBV5-1 with TRBJ2-5; TRBD2 might be the D (6 bases). V was trimmed by 5 bases and J by 5 bases, leaving 10 bases between them. This CDR3 has 12 amino acids. The V gene's germline CDR1 is SGHRS and CDR2 YFSETQ.

V is TRBV23-1 and J is TRBJ1-1, with D unclear. TRBV23-1 is classed as an ORF, of uncertain function. The CDR3 runs to 16 residues. The ends were cut back, 3 bases at V and 5 bases at J, with 19 bases in the middle. CDR3 in amino acids: CASSHRGRSRRTEAFF. In nucleotides, the CDR3 is TGCGCCAGCAGTCACCGAGGCCGGTCTCGACGAACTGAAGCTTTCTTT.

The V call is TRBV7-9, the J call TRBJ1-1, with a weak D call TRBD1 (6 bases). This CDR3 region has 14 residues. V lost 5 bases, J lost 5 bases, and 15 bases lay in between. From germline, CDR1 is SEHNR and CDR2 FQNEAQ (reference sequence). The chain's CDR3 is CASSRTVSGTEAFF. CDR3 nucleotide sequence: TGTGCCAGCAGCCGGACAGTGTCAGGGACTGAAGCTTTCTTT. The full variable domain, with the rest looked up from reference TRBV7-9 and TRBJ1-1, is DTGVSQNPRHKITKRGQNVTFRCDPISEHNRLYWYRQTLGQGPEFLTYFQNEAQLEKSRLLSDRFSAERPKGSFSTLEIQRTEQGDSAMYLCASSRTVSGTEAFFGQGTRLTVV.

This clone has more than one count but fewer than ten. CDR3 nucleotides: TGTGCCAGCAGCCCTCGGCAGGGAAACTCCCCCACAGATACGCAGTATTTT. Translating gives CASSPRQGNSPTDTQYF. The V gene is TRBV4-2, the J gene TRBJ2-3; tentative D call: TRBD1 (5 bases). Trimming cost V 4 bases and J 2 bases, with 19 bases left between them. Per the germline V gene, CDR1 is LGHNA and CDR2 is YNFKEQ. This CDR3 is 17 amino acids long.

The J gene is TRBJ1-6, the V gene TRBV6-1; no clear D. Germline V gives CDR1 MNHNS, CDR2 SASEGT. The V gene lost 1 base and the J gene lost 8 bases, with 21 bases spanning the gap. The CDR3 contains 18 residues. The CDR3 sequence: CASSEVLFWAGLDSPLHF. In nucleotides, the CDR3 is TGTGCCAGCAGTGAAGTGTTATTCTGGGCAGGCCTGGATTCACCCCTCCACTTT.

The V call is TRBV27, the J call TRBJ2-1, with D possibly matching TRBD2 (6 bases). V gave up 0 bases and J gave up 0 bases, with 9 bases separating them. The length of the CDR3 is 16 residues. Germline values: CDR1 MNHEY, CDR2 SMNVEV (reference sequence). The CDR3 protein is CASSLSAGSSYNEQFF. CDR3 DNA sequence: TGTGCCAGCAGTTTATCGGCGGGGAGCTCCTACAATGAGCAGTTCTTC.

This clone came up once. V gene TRBV9 combines with J gene TRBJ2-2; D perhaps matches TRBD1 (8 bases). Germline assignment: CDR1 SGDLS and CDR2 YYNGEE. Trimming pared 7 bases from V and 4 bases from J, leaving 17 bases between. The CDR3 has 15 amino acids. CDR3 sequence reads: CASGGGQAGTGELFF. The CDR3 DNA reads TGTGCCAGCGGCGGGGGACAGGCCGGCACCGGGGAGCTGTTTTTT.

This chain connects TRBV5-4 to TRBJ2-2; 12 bases align to TRBD1. Germline V gene data show CDR1 as SGHNT and CDR2 as YYREEE (reference sequence). J lost 5 bases, V lost 3 bases, and 5 bases had no gene match. The CDR3 contains 16 residues. The CDR3 nucleotides are TGTGCCAGCAGCTCAAGGGACAGGGGGCTTACCGGGGAGCTGTTTTTT. Residues: CASSSRDRGLTGELFF.

The CDR3 DNA follows: TGTGCCAGCAGCTTTCTTACAGAGACCTACGAGCAGTACTTC. Translated: CASSFLTETYEQYF. The rearrangement uses TRBV5-6 and TRBJ2-7; D unclear. V was cut by 2 bases and J by 2 bases, with 11 bases left in between. Looked up from germline, CDR1 is SGHDT and CDR2 is YYEEEE. The CDR3 extends over 14 amino acids.

V gene TRBV23-1 combines with J gene TRBJ2-7; perhaps TRBD2 as D (6 bases). TRBV23-1 is known as an ORF, though its function is uncertain. Trimming cost V 10 bases and J 3 bases, with 34 bases left between them. This CDR3 has 19 residues. The CDR3 region is CATPRGSGPKISPLYEQYF. The DNA for the CDR3 is TGCGCCACTCCACGGGGGTCTGGGCCTAAGATCTCACCCCTCTACGAGCAGTACTTC.

DNA for the CDR3: TGCGCCAGCAGCCAAGATCCGGGTTCGTCCCAGCATTTT. This encodes CASSQDPGSSQHF. The chain couples TRBV4-3 to TRBJ1-5; unclear D gene. The germline V and J ends were trimmed by 0 bases and 11 bases, with 11 bases remaining between them. CDR3 length: 13 amino acids. Germline V gene lookup returns CDR1 LGHNA and CDR2 YSLEER.

The V gene is TRBV5-8, the J gene TRBJ2-5; 8 bases line up with TRBD2. Germline V gene lookup returns CDR1 SGHTS and CDR2 YDEGEE. CDR3 length: 14 amino acids. Trimming at V came to 6 bases and at J to 5 bases, leaving 9 bases not matched to a gene. CDR3: CASNRAGAGETQYF. CDR3 nucleotides: TGTGCCAGCAATCGAGCGGGAGCTGGGGAGACCCAGTACTTC.

The chain recombines TRBV4-2 with TRBJ2-1; maybe TRBD2 (5 bases). V lost 0 bases and J 10 bases, leaving 13 bases between the germline ends. Looked up from germline, CDR1 is LGHNA and CDR2 is YNFKEQ. This CDR3 contains 14 residues. The CDR3 DNA is TGTGCCAGCAGCCAAGAGCCGGGGTCCAGGGAGCAGTTCTTC. Its translation is CASSQEPGSREQFF.